This TCR beta chain was found in a study of blood T cell repertoires in COVID-19. At the level of the study: Italy, Spain and the United States were the sources of the convalescent and acute COVID-19 samples. PBMCs, B-cell-depleted T cells, or T cells provided the cDNA or gDNA that made up the material.

There are 11 residues in the CDR3. V lost 5 bases to trimming and J lost 9 bases, with 8 bases between them. CDR1 and CDR2 from the germline V gene are MNHNY and SVGAGI (reference sequence). Original processing notes: By means of reference gene primer amplification, nucleated cell counts were estimated. The assay was immunoSEQ multiplex PCR, and TCRdb's table has in-frame clones only and misses some. The V and J calls and clone size come from that table; D and trimming were worked out from the DNA. This sample has over 120,000 clones, with about 89% found just once. The rearrangement joins TRBV6-6 to TRBJ1-5; D not certain. This clonotype originated in a man between 60 and 75 years old with active or convalescent COVID-19. Sequencing used peripheral blood. CDR3 in amino acids: CASSTTGPQHF. CDR3 DNA sequence: TGTGCCAGCAGTACCACGGGGCCCCAGCATTTT.